This entry concerns a single T cell receptor (beta chain). Its specificity is unknown. Assay used: immunoSEQ multiplex PCR; TCRdb lists only in-frame clones, some missing. The data show 30,000 to 45,000 clones, around 70% seen once. Antigen-specific CD4+ T cells expanded by the ViraFEST assay with viral peptide pools were then sequenced. Cells that had been cultured for roughly eleven days were the source of isolated CD4+ T cells. Neither prior SARS-CoV-2 infection nor positive nucleocapsid antibodies were present in the vaccine recipients. Wells of around 2 million PBMC each were grown with about 9.5 IU/ml IL-2 and about 9.6 ug/ml peptides. Half-medium exchanges with IL-2 medium took place on days 3 and 7. The sample is drawn from a study of vaccination effects on CD4 cells after COVID-19. Study observations and caveats: Clones arising from infection and from vaccination showed marked clonal contraction late after vaccination.

Germline V gives CDR1 MDHEN, CDR2 SYDVKM. The V and J ends lost 1 base and 0 bases respectively, with 10 bases between them. The CDR3 covers 16 residues. The source of this sequence is a human donor who received a COVID-19 vaccine. The material was CD4+ T cells from PBMCs cultured with SARS-CoV-2 spike peptides, obtained before COVID-19 vaccination. This chain joins TRBV28 and TRBJ1-3; D is unclear. The CDR3 DNA is TGTGCCAGCAGTTTATCGGGCCGCAACTCTGGAAACACCATATATTTT. Protein: CASSLSGRNSGNTIYF.